This T cell receptor (beta chain) was captured by sequencing in a study of blood T cell repertoires in COVID-19. This CDR3 comprises 16 residues. V lost 0 bases, J lost 9 bases, and 7 bases stayed unmatched. Germline-derived CDR1 and CDR2 are SGDLS and YYNGEE. Sequencing used immunoSEQ multiplex PCR; TCRdb keeps in-frame clones, though not all of them. Found here are under 250,000 clones, 92% of them singletons; the top ten hold over 0.65%. The clonotype comes from a young man with COVID-19, enrolled during active disease. This chain uses TRBV9 with TRBJ2-1; 12 bases agree with TRBD2. The sequenced sample was peripheral blood. The CDR3 DNA reads as TGTGCCAGCAGCGTAGCGACCCTAGCGGGGGGGACTGAGCAGTTCTTC. Amino acid sequence: CASSVATLAGGTEQFF.